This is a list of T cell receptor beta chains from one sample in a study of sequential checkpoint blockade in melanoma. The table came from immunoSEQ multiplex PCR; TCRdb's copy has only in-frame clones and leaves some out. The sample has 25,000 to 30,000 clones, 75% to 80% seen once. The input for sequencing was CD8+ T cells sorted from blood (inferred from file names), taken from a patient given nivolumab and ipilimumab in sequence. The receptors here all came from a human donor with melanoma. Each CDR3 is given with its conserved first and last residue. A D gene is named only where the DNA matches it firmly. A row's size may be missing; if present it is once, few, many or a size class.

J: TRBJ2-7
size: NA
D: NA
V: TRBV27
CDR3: CASSLVGEYVSYEQYF
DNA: TGTGCCAGCAGTTTAGTCGGGGAGTACGTGTCCTACGAGCAGTACTTC

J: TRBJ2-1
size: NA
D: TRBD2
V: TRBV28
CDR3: CASSLGLAAYEQFF
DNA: TGTGCCAGCAGTTTGGGACTAGCGGCCTATGAGCAGTTCTTC

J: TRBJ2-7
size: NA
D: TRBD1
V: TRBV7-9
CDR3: CASSWTGAHEQYF
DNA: TGTGCCAGCAGCTGGACAGGGGCCCACGAGCAGTACTTC

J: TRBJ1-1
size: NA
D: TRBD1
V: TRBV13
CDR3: CASSSRFRQGLNTEAFF
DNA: TGTGCCAGCAGCTCGCGCTTCAGACAGGGCTTGAACACTGAAGCTTTCTTT

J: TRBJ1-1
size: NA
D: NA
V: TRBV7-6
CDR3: CASSLLSGRGNTEAFF
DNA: TGTGCCAGCAGCTTATTGTCCGGGAGGGGGAACACTGAAGCTTTCTTT

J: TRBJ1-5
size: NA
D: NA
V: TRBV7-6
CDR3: CASSLEEGRINQPQHF
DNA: TGTGCCAGCAGCTTAGAGGAGGGGAGGATAAATCAGCCCCAGCATTTT

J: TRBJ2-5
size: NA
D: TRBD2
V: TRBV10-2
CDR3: CASTKTSSYEVQYF
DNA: TGCGCCAGCACTAAGACTAGCTCCTACGAGGTGCAGTACTTC

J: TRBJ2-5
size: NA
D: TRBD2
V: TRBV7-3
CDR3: CASSLQGGSGETQYF
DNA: TGTGCCAGCAGCTTACAGGGCGGGAGTGGGGAGACCCAGTACTTC

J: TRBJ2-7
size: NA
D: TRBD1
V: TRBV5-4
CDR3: CASSLSGQGPYEQYF
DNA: TGTGCCAGCAGCTTGTCCGGACAGGGGCCCTACGAGCAGTACTTC

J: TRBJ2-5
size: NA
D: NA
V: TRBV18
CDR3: CASSPIRETQYF
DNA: TGTGCCAGCTCACCGATCAGGGAGACCCAGTACTTC

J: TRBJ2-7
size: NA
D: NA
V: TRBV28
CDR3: CASRKLGSYEQYF
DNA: TGTGCCAGCAGGAAACTAGGGTCCTACGAGCAGTACTTC

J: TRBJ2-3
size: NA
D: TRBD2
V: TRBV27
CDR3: CASRSSGTSTDTQYF
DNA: TGTGCCAGCAGATCGAGCGGGACCTCGACAGATACGCAGTATTTT

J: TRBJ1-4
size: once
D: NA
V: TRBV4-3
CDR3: CASSHGWGQRGEKLFF
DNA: TGCGCCAGCAGCCATGGGTGGGGGCAGCGGGGTGAAAAACTGTTTTTT

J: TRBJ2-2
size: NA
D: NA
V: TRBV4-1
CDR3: CASSQAEGSNTGELFF
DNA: TGCGCCAGCAGCCAAGCCGAGGGCAGCAACACCGGGGAGCTGTTTTTT

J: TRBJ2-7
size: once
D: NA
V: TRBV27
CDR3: CASSLTMSSYEQYF
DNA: TGTGCCAGCAGTTTAACTATGAGCTCCTACGAGCAGTACTTC

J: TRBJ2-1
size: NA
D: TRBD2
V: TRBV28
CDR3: CASSAAEGAGVPIYNEQFF
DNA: TGTGCCAGCAGTGCTGCTGAGGGAGCGGGAGTACCCATATACAATGAGCAGTTCTTC

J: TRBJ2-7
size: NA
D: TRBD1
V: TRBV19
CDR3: CASSILTGASEQYF
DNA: TGTGCCAGTAGTATTTTAACAGGGGCAAGCGAGCAGTACTTC

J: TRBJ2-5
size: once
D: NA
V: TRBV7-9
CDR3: CASSLASGSQETQYF
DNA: TGTGCCAGCAGCTTAGCGTCTGGCAGCCAAGAGACCCAGTACTTC

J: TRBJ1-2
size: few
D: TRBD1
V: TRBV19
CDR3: CASGTTGLMGYTF
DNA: TGTGCCAGTGGGACGACAGGGTTAATGGGCTACACCTTC

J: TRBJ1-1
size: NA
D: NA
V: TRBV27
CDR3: CASSGEHLTEAFF
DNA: TGTGCCAGCAGCGGAGAACACCTCACTGAAGCTTTCTTT

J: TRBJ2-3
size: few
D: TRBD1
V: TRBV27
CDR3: CASATGTGEGVTDTQYF
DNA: TGTGCCAGCGCCACCGGGACAGGCGAGGGGGTAACAGATACGCAGTATTTT

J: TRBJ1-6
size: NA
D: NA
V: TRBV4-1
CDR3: CASSQADRSNSPLHF
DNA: TGCGCCAGCAGCCAAGCAGACAGAAGTAATTCACCCCTCCACTTT

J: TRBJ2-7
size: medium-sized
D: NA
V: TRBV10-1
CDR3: CASTAGQSYEQYF
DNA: TGCGCCAGCACGGCAGGACAGTCCTACGAGCAGTACTTC

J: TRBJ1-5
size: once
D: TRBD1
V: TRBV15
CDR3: CATSRTGLNQPQHF
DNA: TGTGCCACCAGCAGGACAGGGCTCAATCAGCCCCAGCATTTT

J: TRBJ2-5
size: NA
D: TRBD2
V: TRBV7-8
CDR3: CASSPLAGDGETQYF
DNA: TGTGCCAGCAGCCCCTTAGCGGGAGACGGAGAGACCCAGTACTTC

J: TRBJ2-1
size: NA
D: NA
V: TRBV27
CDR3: CASIGGPLGEQFF
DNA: TGTGCCAGCATTGGGGGCCCACTAGGTGAGCAGTTCTTC

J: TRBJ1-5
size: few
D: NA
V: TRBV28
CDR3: CASSLHGSNQPQHF
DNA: TGTGCCAGCAGTTTACACGGTAGCAATCAGCCCCAGCATTTT

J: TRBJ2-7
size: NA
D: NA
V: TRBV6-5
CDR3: CASSYDGSSYEQYF
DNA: TGTGCCAGCAGTTACGATGGCAGCTCCTACGAGCAGTACTTC

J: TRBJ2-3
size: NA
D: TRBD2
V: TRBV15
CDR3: CATSRDPRGGGTDTQYF
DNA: TGTGCCACCAGCAGAGATCCACGGGGGGGTGGCACAGATACGCAGTATTTT

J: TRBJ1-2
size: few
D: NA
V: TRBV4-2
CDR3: CASSPPERGYYGYTF
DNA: TGTGCCAGCAGCCCCCCCGAGAGGGGGTACTATGGCTACACCTTC

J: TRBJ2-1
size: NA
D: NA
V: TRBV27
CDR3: CASSLGATEQFF
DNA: TGTGCCAGCAGTTTAGGAGCGACTGAGCAGTTCTTC

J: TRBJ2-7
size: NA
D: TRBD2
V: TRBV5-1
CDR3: CASSPSGGFYEQYF
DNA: TGCGCCAGCAGCCCGAGCGGGGGGTTCTACGAGCAGTACTTC

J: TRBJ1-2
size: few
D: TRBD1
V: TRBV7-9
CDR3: CASSFLQGDYGYTF
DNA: TGTGCCAGCAGCTTTCTACAGGGGGACTATGGCTACACCTTC